The rows below give T cell receptor beta chains drawn from one sample of a study of OX40 agonist ivuxolimab in advanced cancers. Only in-frame clones appear in the TCRdb table, and some are missing; sequencing was by immunoSEQ multiplex PCR. The data contain fewer than 100,000 clones, around 80% of them singletons. Sequenced material: CD4+ or CD8+ T cells sorted from blood, taken in a trial of the OX40 agonist ivuxolimab. Receptors were obtained from an adult with an advanced solid tumor such as melanoma, head and neck, liver or kidney cancer. Each CDR3 is given with its conserved first and last residue. Fields, in order: J gene, D gene, clone size, V gene, CDR3 DNA, CDR3 protein. A D gene is named only where the DNA matches it firmly. The listing skips clone size in some rows; elsewhere it reads once, few, many or a size class.

TRBJ1-2	NA	NA	TRBV13	TGTGCCAGCAGCTTATACGACAGAGACCTTTATGGCTACACCTTC	CASSLYDRDLYGYTF
TRBJ1-2	NA	few	TRBV5-1	TGCGCCAGCAGCTTGGGGCGCGATTTTGGCTACACCTTC	CASSLGRDFGYTF
TRBJ2-1	TRBD2	NA	TRBV6-5	TGTGCCAGCAGTCCTATGGGGGGGGGAAGGGAGCAGTTCTTC	CASSPMGGGREQFF
TRBJ2-1	NA	NA	TRBV7-8	TGTGCCAGCAGCCCCTGGACACGGAAAGACAATGAGCAGTTCTTC	CASSPWTRKDNEQFF
TRBJ1-2	NA	NA	TRBV7-2	TGTGCCAGCAGCGCCACGGGGAAAGCTTATGGCTACACCTTC	CASSATGKAYGYTF
TRBJ2-1	TRBD2	NA	TRBV27	TGTGCCAGCAGTTTAGGGCTAGCGGGAGATGAGCAGTTCTTC	CASSLGLAGDEQFF
TRBJ1-5	NA	few	TRBV6-4	TGTGCCAGCTCGGAGGGCCCGGGTCAGCCCCAGCATTTT	CASSEGPGQPQHF
TRBJ1-2	TRBD1	NA	TRBV28	TGTGCCAGCAGTTTAGGAGGGGGCGTATCTAGTGGCTACACCTTC	CASSLGGGVSSGYTF
TRBJ1-5	TRBD1	NA	TRBV4-2	TGTGCCAGCAGCCCGGGGGACAGGGCCGATCAGCCCCAGCATTTT	CASSPGDRADQPQHF
TRBJ2-1	NA	NA	TRBV4-1	TGCGCCAGCAGCCAATGGTGGGGCGCGTTTGGCAATGAGCAGTTCTTC	CASSQWWGAFGNEQFF
TRBJ1-5	NA	NA	TRBV5-1	TGCGCCAGCAGCTTGGGGGGGACCAGCAATCAGCCCCAGCATTTT	CASSLGGTSNQPQHF
TRBJ1-1	NA	NA	TRBV5-1	TGCGCCAGCAGCGGGACCAGAGGGCGGACTGAAGCTTTCTTT	CASSGTRGRTEAFF
TRBJ2-1	TRBD2	NA	TRBV19	TGTGCCAGTAGTACTCCCGGACTAGCGGGTCTTAGCTCCTACAATGAGCAGTTCTTC	CASSTPGLAGLSSYNEQFF
TRBJ1-2	NA	NA	TRBV6-1	TGTGCCAGCAGGCTAACAGAAAACTATGGCTACACCTTC	CASRLTENYGYTF
TRBJ2-2	NA	once	TRBV15	TGTGCCACCAGCACTGGGAGGGGGCTCACCGGGGAGCTGTTTTTT	CATSTGRGLTGELFF
TRBJ2-4	TRBD1	NA	TRBV29-1	TGCAGCGTTGTGACAGGGGGGGTTCAGTACTTC	CSVVTGGVQYF
TRBJ1-4	TRBD1	NA	TRBV7-6	TGTGCCAGCAGCCGGACAGGGAAGACGACTAATGAAAAACTGTTTTTT	CASSRTGKTTNEKLFF
TRBJ1-5	TRBD1	NA	TRBV2	TGTGCCAGCGGGCAGGGGGTCAATCAGCCCCAGCATTTT	CASGQGVNQPQHF
TRBJ2-5	TRBD2	once	TRBV6-5	TGTGCCAGCAGCCGTCACAGGACTAGCGCGGAGACCCAGTACTTC	CASSRHRTSAETQYF
TRBJ2-5	TRBD2	NA	TRBV5-1	TGCGCCAGCAGCACCACTAGCGGGGCCTTTCCGGGGACCCAGTACTTC	CASSTTSGAFPGTQYF
TRBJ2-2	TRBD2	NA	TRBV7-8	TGTGCCAGCGAACTAGCGGGGCGCACCGGGGAGCTGTTTTTT	CASELAGRTGELFF
TRBJ2-6	TRBD1	NA	TRBV30	TGTGCCTGTATGCCGGGACAGGGATTCTCTGGGGCCAACGTCCTGACTTTC	CACMPGQGFSGANVLTF
TRBJ2-1	TRBD2	once	TRBV7-2	TGTGCCAGCAGCCAGACTAGCGGGGGGGTTGGAGAGCAGTTCTTC	CASSQTSGGVGEQFF
TRBJ2-7	NA	NA	TRBV19	TGTGCCAGCCAGAGGCGAGACACCCCCTACGAGCAGTACTTC	CASQRRDTPYEQYF
TRBJ1-3	NA	NA	TRBV7-6	TGTGCCAGCAGCTGGACCGAGACAGCCTCTGGAAACACCATATATTTT	CASSWTETASGNTIYF
TRBJ2-4	TRBD1	few	TRBV18	TGTGCCAGCTCACCAGACAGGGGCCACATTCAGTACTTC	CASSPDRGHIQYF
TRBJ2-7	NA	NA	TRBV7-9	TGTGCCAGCAGCCCCGGGACGGAGATCTACGAGCAGTACTTC	CASSPGTEIYEQYF
TRBJ1-1	TRBD1	NA	TRBV6-6	TGTGCCAGCAGCAAGGACAGGGGCCGCCTTGAAGCTTTCTTT	CASSKDRGRLEAFF
TRBJ1-2	NA	NA	TRBV19	TGTGCCAGTGCCTATGTGGGAGCTATATTCCGAAACTATGGCTACACCTTC	CASAYVGAIFRNYGYTF
TRBJ2-1	NA	NA	TRBV14	TGTGCCAGCAGCTACTACAATGAGCAGTTCTTC	CASSYYNEQFF
TRBJ1-4	TRBD1	NA	TRBV18	TGTGCCAGCTCACGAAGGGGGCTGGGTCTGGACGGTGAAAAACTGTTTTTT	CASSRRGLGLDGEKLFF
TRBJ1-4	NA	NA	TRBV19	TGTGCCAGTAGCCCTCGCGGCAGAACCTATAATGAAAAACTGTTTTTT	CASSPRGRTYNEKLFF
TRBJ1-2	NA	NA	TRBV28	TGTGCCAGCAGTTTAGGGGACTATGGCTACACCTTC	CASSLGDYGYTF
TRBJ1-1	TRBD1	once	TRBV18	TGTGCCAGCTCACCAAACAGGGGAGGCACTGAAGCTTTCTTT	CASSPNRGGTEAFF
TRBJ1-5	NA	few	TRBV19	TGTGCCAGCCGCAATTGGGGCAGAACCGACTCCATAGCCCAGCATTTT	CASRNWGRTDSIAQHF
TRBJ1-6	NA	NA	TRBV2	TGTGCCAGCAGGGTTAAGGAGTCACTCAATTCACCCCTCCACTTT	CASRVKESLNSPLHF
TRBJ2-3	NA	NA	TRBV10-3	TGTGCCACGGGGAAGGGGGGGTCCACAGATACGCAGTATTTT	CATGKGGSTDTQYF
TRBJ1-1	NA	NA	TRBV10-1	TGCGCCAGCAGTTCGTCCAGGAACACTGAAGCTTTCTTT	CASSSSRNTEAFF
TRBJ2-7	NA	NA	TRBV7-8	TGTGCCAGCAGCTTAGGGCCAGCCGGGCTATACGAGCAGTACTTC	CASSLGPAGLYEQYF
TRBJ2-3	TRBD2	NA	TRBV15	TGTGCCACCAGCAGAGGACTAGCGGGGGTGCCGGGCTCAGATACGCAGTATTTT	CATSRGLAGVPGSDTQYF
TRBJ1-1	TRBD1	NA	TRBV7-9	TGTGCCAGCAGCACCGACAGGGGGCTACTGGCTGAAGCTTTCTTT	CASSTDRGLLAEAFF
TRBJ2-1	TRBD2	NA	TRBV7-3	TGTGCCAGCAGCCCTAGCGGGAGTTCCAATGAGCAGTTCTTC	CASSPSGSSNEQFF
TRBJ2-2	NA	few	TRBV7-2	TGTGCCAGCAGCTCATTTTGGACAGACACCGGGGAGCTGTTTTTT	CASSSFWTDTGELFF
TRBJ2-3	NA	NA	TRBV7-2	TGTGCCAGCAGGCAGGGGAATACGCAGTATTTT	CASRQGNTQYF
TRBJ2-3	NA	NA	TRBV5-1	TGCGCCAGCAGCTTGGGGACAGTGCTAGATACGCAGTATTTT	CASSLGTVLDTQYF
TRBJ2-3	NA	NA	TRBV30	TGTGCCCGGACGGATCAGGCGGGTCTGCACGGTACGCAGTATTTT	CARTDQAGLHGTQYF
TRBJ2-1	NA	NA	TRBV6-5	TGTGCCAGCAGTCCCCGCCGACATGAGCAGTTCTTC	CASSPRRHEQFF
TRBJ1-2	NA	NA	TRBV30	TGTGCCTGGAGTCATTCAGGGGTTTTGATCTATGGCTACACCTTC	CAWSHSGVLIYGYTF
TRBJ1-2	NA	NA	TRBV28	TGTGCCAGCAGTTTATCGGGTCTGCTTGGCTACACCTTC	CASSLSGLLGYTF
TRBJ2-1	NA	NA	TRBV10-3	TGTGCCATCAGTGAGATAATGGGGGTCAATGAGCAGTTCTTC	CAISEIMGVNEQFF
TRBJ2-7	TRBD1	NA	TRBV6-5	TGTGCCAGCAGCTCTCCCGGGACAGCCGCCTACGAGCAGTACTTC	CASSSPGTAAYEQYF